The sequence of this TCR beta chain was determined in a study of shared clonotypes between healthy human individuals. CDR1 is MNHEY, CDR2 SMNVEV, per germline (reference sequence). Trimming at V came to 5 bases and at J to 0 bases, leaving 9 bases not matched to a gene. The length of the CDR3 is 16 residues. Every subset's genomic DNA went evenly onto several immunoSEQ plates. Libraries were prepared by immunoSEQ multiplex PCR; TCRdb keeps only in-frame clonotypes and omits some of them. Among some 1,100,000 clones listed, 78% were seen once. The chain is built from TRBV27 and TRBJ2-7; 8 bases agree with TRBD1. The sequencing sample was made of memory CD4+ T cells from PBMCs. Subset here: CD45RA-negative fraction. The source of this sequence is a man aged 18 to 29 in good health. Some clones in this sample may be carry-over from other donors' samples. The CDR3 loop is CASSPRQGSISYEQYF. The CDR3 nucleotides are TGTGCCAGCAGTCCCCGACAGGGGTCTATCTCCTACGAGCAGTACTTC.